The 14 T cell receptor beta chains below come from one sample, sequenced in a study of T cell clonotyping in hematopoietic cell transplantation. The table came from immunoSEQ multiplex PCR; TCRdb's copy has only in-frame clones and leaves some out. The table shows roughly 17,000 clones, with about nine tenths occurring only once. Sequenced material: peripheral blood mononuclear cells. All receptors derive from a middle-aged man in good health. Some clones in this sample may be carry-over from other donors' samples.

The chain has TRBV2 and TRBJ2-7; the match to TRBD2 covers 11 bases. Germline trimming cut 8 bases from V and 6 bases from J; bases unmatched to any gene: 6. CDR3 length: 13 amino acids. Germline V gene sequence: CDR1 SNHLY, CDR2 FYNNEI. The CDR3 is CASASGLAAEQYF. The CDR3 bases are TGTGCCAGCGCCTCGGGACTAGCGGCCGAGCAGTACTTC.

J is TRBJ2-7 and V is TRBV11-2, with D perhaps TRBD1 (6 bases). Germline assignment: CDR1 SGHAT and CDR2 FQNNGV. CDR3 length: 13 amino acids. Trimming cost V 5 bases and J 2 bases, with 10 bases left between them. The CDR3 spells CASSPGVPYEQYF. CDR3 in DNA: TGTGCCAGCAGCCCAGGGGTTCCCTACGAGCAGTACTTC.

The genes are TRBV4-3 and TRBJ2-7; 10 bases line up with TRBD1. CDR1 is LGHNA, CDR2 YSLEER, per germline. V dropped 1 base and J dropped 6; count of bases not matched to a gene: 6. The CDR3 totals 15 residues. CDR3 amino acids: CASSQVGTGASEQYF. CDR3 coding DNA: TGCGCCAGCAGCCAAGTTGGGACAGGGGCTTCCGAGCAGTACTTC.

This sequence joins TRBV7-9 and TRBJ2-5; D is ambiguous. Looked up from germline, CDR1 is SEHNR and CDR2 is FQNEAQ (reference sequence). This CDR3 region has 11 residues. V was shortened by 4 bases and J by 5 bases, with 5 bases between the two germline ends. Here the CDR3 reads CASSYYETQYF. Written as DNA, the CDR3 is TGTGCCAGCAGCTACTACGAGACCCAGTACTTC.

The V gene is TRBV7-9, the J gene TRBJ2-5; D gene uncertain. This CDR3 is 15 amino acids long. Germline CDR1 reads SEHNR; CDR2 reads FQNEAQ (reference sequence). V was pared by 5 bases and J by 5 bases, with 18 bases between. The chain's CDR3 is CASSAVTGFGETQYF. CDR3 in DNA: TGTGCCAGCAGCGCGGTGACTGGGTTTGGGGAGACCCAGTACTTC.

V gene TRBV7-9 combines with J gene TRBJ2-6; TRBD1 matches 8 bases. From germline, CDR1 is SEHNR and CDR2 FQNEAQ (reference sequence). Trimming took 4 bases from V and 3 from J; bases not matched to a gene: 14. This CDR3 spans 19 amino acids. The CDR3 bases are TGTGCCAGCAGCTCAAGACCGGGACAGGAACCTTTTGGGGCCAACGTCCTGACTTTC. Translating it yields CASSSRPGQEPFGANVLTF. Using reference TRBV7-9 and TRBJ2-6 for the parts outside the CDR3, the full variable domain is DTGVSQNPRHKITKRGQNVTFRCDPISEHNRLYWYRQTLGQGPEFLTYFQNEAQLEKSRLLSDRFSAERPKGSFSTLEIQRTEQGDSAMYLCASSSRPGQEPFGANVLTFGAGSRLTVL.

The J gene is TRBJ2-1, the V gene TRBV19; D gene uncertain. Trimming cost V 5 bases and J 0 bases, with 8 bases left between them. The length of the CDR3 is 14 residues. Germline CDR1 and CDR2: LNHDA and SQIVND (reference sequence). CDR3 DNA sequence: TGTGCCAGTAGTCCGGACGGCTCCTACAATGAGCAGTTCTTC. Translation: CASSPDGSYNEQFF.

The genes are TRBV29-1 and TRBJ1-2; 8 nucleotides match TRBD1. The CDR3 loop spans 13 amino acids. The germline V gene encodes CDR1 SQVTM and CDR2 ANQGSEA. After removal of 6 bases from V and 6 bases from J, the junction contained 9 bases not matched to a gene. Here the CDR3 reads CSVGAGGFDGYTF. Written as DNA, the CDR3 is TGCAGCGTGGGGGCAGGGGGCTTCGATGGCTACACCTTC.

This chain connects TRBV11-2 to TRBJ2-7; D not resolved. V was shortened by 0 bases and J by 6 bases, with 3 bases between the two germline ends. The CDR3 loop spans 11 amino acids. Germline assignment: CDR1 SGHAT and CDR2 FQNNGV. CDR3: CASSLDPEQYF. CDR3 nucleotides: TGTGCCAGCAGCTTAGATCCCGAGCAGTACTTC. Complete variable domain (other parts from reference TRBV11-2 and TRBJ2-7): EAGVAQSPRYKIIEKRQSVAFWCNPISGHATLYWYQQILGQGPKLLIQFQNNGVVDDSQLPKDRFSAERLKGVDSTLKIQPAKLEDSAVYLCASSLDPEQYFGPGTRLTVT.

V is TRBV7-9 and J is TRBJ1-1; no firm D call. This CDR3 is built from 11 residues. The ends were cut back, 5 bases at V and 5 bases at J, with 6 bases in the middle. In germline, CDR1 is SEHNR, CDR2 FQNEAQ (reference sequence). CDR3 bases: TGTGCCAGCAGCCTAAGTACTGAAGCTTTCTTT. This gives the protein CASSLSTEAFF.

This clone was observed a single time. The chain has TRBV25-1 and TRBJ1-1; TRBD1 matches 9 bases. Looked up from germline, CDR1 is MGHDK and CDR2 is SYGVNS. The CDR3 length is 14 residues. The V gene end was trimmed by 4 bases and the J gene end by 1 base; junction bases not matched to a gene: 1. CDR3 residues: CASSGDRENTEAFF. The CDR3 DNA reads as TGTGCCAGCAGTGGGGACAGGGAGAACACTGAAGCTTTCTTT.

This clone has just a few counts. The chain links TRBV27 to TRBJ2-1, with 11 bases fitting TRBD1. The CDR3 is made up of 17 amino acids. The J segment lost 4 bases and the V segment lost 0 bases, leaving 5 bases of the junction unmatched. Germline V gene data show CDR1 as MNHEY and CDR2 as SMNVEV (reference sequence). CDR3 sequence reads: CASSLSDRGPSYNEQFF. The DNA of the CDR3 is TGTGCCAGCAGTTTATCGGACAGGGGGCCCTCGTACAATGAGCAGTTCTTC.

This chain joins TRBV4-1 and TRBJ1-1; TRBD1 is a possible D gene (5 bases). CDR1 is MGHRA and CDR2 is YSYEKL in the germline V gene. The length of the CDR3 is 15 residues. Trimming cost V 0 bases and J 7 bases, with 15 bases left between them. CDR3 protein: CASSQDPIGADEAFF. DNA for the CDR3: TGCGCCAGCAGCCAAGATCCCATCGGGGCGGATGAAGCTTTCTTT.

The chain uses TRBV11-2 and TRBJ2-3, with D possibly matching TRBD1 (5 bases). Trimming took off 5 bases at V and 0 bases at J, with 15 bases between the two ends. CDR3 size: 16 residues. Germline V CDR1 and CDR2: SGHAT, FQNNGV. DNA for the CDR3: TGTGCCAGCAGCATCACCGCCGACAGAAGCACAGATACGCAGTATTTT. Its translation is CASSITADRSTDTQYF.